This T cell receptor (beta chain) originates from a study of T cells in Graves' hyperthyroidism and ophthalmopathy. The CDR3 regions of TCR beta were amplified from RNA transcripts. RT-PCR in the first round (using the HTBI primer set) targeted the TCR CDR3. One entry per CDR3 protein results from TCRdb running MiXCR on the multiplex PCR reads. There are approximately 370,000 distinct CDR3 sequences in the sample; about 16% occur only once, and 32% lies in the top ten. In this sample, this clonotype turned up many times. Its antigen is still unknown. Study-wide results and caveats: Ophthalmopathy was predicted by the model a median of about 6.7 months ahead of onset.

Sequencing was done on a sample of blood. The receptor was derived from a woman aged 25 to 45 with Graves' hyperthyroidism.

The CDR3 DNA is TGTGCCAGCAGTTTTTCCTTCCGTCAGCTTAGCACAGATACGCAGTATTTT. Amino acid sequence: CASSFSFRQLSTDTQYF. The rearrangement links TRBV28 to TRBJ2-3, with D uncertain. Deletions cut 3 bases from V and 0 bases from J, with 16 bases between. Germline loops: CDR1 MDHEN, CDR2 SYDVKM. The CDR3 runs 17 residues.